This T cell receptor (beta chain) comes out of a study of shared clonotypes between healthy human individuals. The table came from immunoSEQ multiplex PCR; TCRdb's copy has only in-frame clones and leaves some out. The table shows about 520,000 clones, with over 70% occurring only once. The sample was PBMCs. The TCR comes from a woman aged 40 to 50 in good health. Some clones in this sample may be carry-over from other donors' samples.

The CDR3, as DNA: TGTGCCAGCAGCAAAGGACAAACCTTCGGGCCGATCTACGAGCAGTACTTC. It is translated as CASSKGQTFGPIYEQYF. The genes are TRBV5-5 and TRBJ2-7; weak D call: TRBD1 (5 bases). CDR3 size: 17 residues. The germline gives CDR1 SGHKS, CDR2 YYEKEE (reference sequence). V was cut by 4 bases and J by 3 bases, with 23 bases left in between.